This T cell receptor (beta chain) was observed in a study of T-cell reconstitution after alpha-beta-depleted transplantation in children. Germline assignment: CDR1 PRHDT and CDR2 FYEKMQ (reference sequence). Trimming took off 5 bases at V and 0 bases at J, with 13 bases between the two ends. The CDR3 has 16 residues. This clonotype was counted between two and nine times. Its antigen remains unidentified. TCRbeta library preparation incorporated unique molecular identifiers. TCRdb redid the calling of the PCR reads with MiXCR, one entry per CDR3 protein. Of a few hundred thousand distinct CDR3 sequences in the sample, roughly 16% were seen once. Whole-study results and caveats: Reportedly, alpha-beta T cells present about two months post-transplant originated from several hundred expanded clones of graft origin. The main origin of T-cell counts and diversity one year after transplant was newly produced T cells.

The rearrangement uses TRBV13 and TRBJ2-2; D may be TRBD1 (7 bases). The sample here was PBMCs, mostly from graft donor cells, taken 360 days after TCRalphabeta/CD19-depleted stem cell transplant. The source of this sequence is a boy in the first two years of life who had a stem cell transplant for Wiskott-Aldrich syndrome, so the T cells may come from the graft donor. The chain's CDR3 is CASSPGGLANTGELFF. Written as DNA, the CDR3 is TGTGCCAGCAGCCCAGGGGGACTGGCGAACACCGGGGAGCTGTTTTTT.